This T cell receptor (beta chain) was profiled in a study of cytomegalovirus exposure and HLA in healthy donors. The PCR was carried out with 60 Vbeta primers and 13 Jbeta primers. Clones were sequenced by immunoSEQ multiplex PCR, and TCRdb holds only the in-frame ones, with some missing. The data contain 100,000 to 150,000 clones, around two thirds of them seen just once; the ten biggest clones take up about 4.4%. V shed 3 bases and J shed 6 bases, with 18 bases lying between them. CDR3 length: 16 amino acids. CDR1 is KGHSH and CDR2 is LQKENI in the germline V gene. Sequencing was carried out using PBMCs. The chain recombines TRBV18 with TRBJ1-5; D perhaps matches TRBD1 (6 bases). This sequence originates from a man aged 60-69 years in good health and CMV-seropositive. The CDR3 sequence: CASSPPGGGRSQPQHF. CDR3 in DNA: TGTGCCAGCTCACCCCCCGGGGGGGGGCGAAGTCAGCCCCAGCATTTT. The variable domain in full, with the rest retrieved from reference TRBV18 and TRBJ1-5, is NAGVMQNPRHLVRRRGQEARLRCSPMKGHSHVYWYRQLPEEGLKFMVYLQKENIIDESGMPKERFSAEFPKEGPSILRIQQVVRGDSAAYFCASSPPGGGRSQPQHFGDGTRLSIL.